This TCR beta chain emerged from a study of T-cell memory formation after mild COVID-19. The wider study: Clusters of TCRs were largely donor specific.

Study-wide results and limits: The pre-infection memory compartment contained some responding clones, suggesting cross-reactive memory joined.

V lost 7 bases, J lost 5 bases, and 21 bases lay in between. This CDR3 contains 15 residues. Germline-derived CDR1 and CDR2 are SGHRS and YFSETQ. Concerning this clonotype itself: The antigen is unknown.

Employing constant-segment primers, 5'RACE generated TCR alpha and TCR beta cDNA libraries bearing sample barcodes and UMIs. TCRdb itself ran the 5' RACE reads through MiXCR, one entry per CDR3 protein. The table has 400,000 or so distinct CDR3 sequences, about 21% seen once. The sequence derives from an adult woman who had mild COVID-19 (a few samples of this study predate the infection). Cell type and time point are not known. The sample taken for sequencing was PBMCs or a T cell subset sorted from them (not recorded which). V is TRBV5-1 and J is TRBJ1-1; perhaps TRBD1 as D (5 bases). The CDR3 nucleotides are TGCGCCAGCCCGGACCCTGGACAACTCCTTACTGAAGCTTTCTTT. Translated, it gives CASPDPGQLLTEAFF.